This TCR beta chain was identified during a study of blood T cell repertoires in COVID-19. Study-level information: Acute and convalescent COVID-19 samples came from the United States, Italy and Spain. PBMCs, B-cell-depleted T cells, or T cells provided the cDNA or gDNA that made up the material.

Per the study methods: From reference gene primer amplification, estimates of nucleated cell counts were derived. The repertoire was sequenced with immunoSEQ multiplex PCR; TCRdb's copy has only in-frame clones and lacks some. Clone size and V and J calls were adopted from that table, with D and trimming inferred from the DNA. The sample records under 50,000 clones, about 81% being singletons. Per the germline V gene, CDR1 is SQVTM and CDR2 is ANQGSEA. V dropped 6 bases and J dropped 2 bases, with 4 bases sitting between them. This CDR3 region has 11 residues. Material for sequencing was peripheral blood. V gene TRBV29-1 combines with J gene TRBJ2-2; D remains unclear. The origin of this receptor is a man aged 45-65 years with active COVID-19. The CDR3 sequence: CSVLNTGELFF. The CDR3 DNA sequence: TGCAGCGTATTAAACACCGGGGAGCTGTTTTTT.